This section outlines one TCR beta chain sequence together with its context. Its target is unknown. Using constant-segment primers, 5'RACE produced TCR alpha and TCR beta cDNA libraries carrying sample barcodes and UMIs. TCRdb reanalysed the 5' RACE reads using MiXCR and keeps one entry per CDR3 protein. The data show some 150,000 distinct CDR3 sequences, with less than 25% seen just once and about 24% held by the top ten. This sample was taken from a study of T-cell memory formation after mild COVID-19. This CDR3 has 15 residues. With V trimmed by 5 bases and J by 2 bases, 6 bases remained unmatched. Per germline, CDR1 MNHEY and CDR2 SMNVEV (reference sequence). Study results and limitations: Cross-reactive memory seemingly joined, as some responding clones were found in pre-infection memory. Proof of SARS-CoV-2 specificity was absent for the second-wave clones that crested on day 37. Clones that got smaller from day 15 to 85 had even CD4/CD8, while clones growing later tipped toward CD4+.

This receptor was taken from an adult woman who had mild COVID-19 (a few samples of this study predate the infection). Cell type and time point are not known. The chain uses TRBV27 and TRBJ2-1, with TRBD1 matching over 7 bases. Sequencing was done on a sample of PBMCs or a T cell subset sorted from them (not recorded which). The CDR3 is CASSPQQGPYNEQFF. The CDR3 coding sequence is TGTGCCAGCAGTCCGCAACAGGGGCCCTACAATGAGCAGTTCTTC.